This is a list of T cell receptor beta chains from one sample in a study of somatic mutations in cytotoxic T cells in rheumatoid arthritis. Data came from immunoSEQ multiplex PCR; TCRdb stores just in-frame clones and leaves some out. Among 6,000 to 8,500 clones listed, about three quarters were seen once. Sequencing used CD8+ T cells sorted from blood. The receptors derive from a woman aged 55-69 years in good health. Both conserved end residues are part of each CDR3. The D gene is left open where the match is weak. The size of a clone is reported for some rows only, either as once, few or many, or as a class for expanded clones.

j_gene	d_gene	abundance	v_gene	CDR3nt	CDR3aa
TRBJ2-3	TRBD2	.	TRBV27	TGTGCCAGCAGTTCCGGACTAGCCGGCTTGTCATCGCAGTATTTT	CASSSGLAGLSSQYF
TRBJ2-3	.	medium-sized	TRBV6-4	TGTGCCAGTTCGGCAGGGGAGACAGATACGCAGTATTTT	CASSAGETDTQYF
TRBJ1-4	.	.	TRBV7-9	TGTGCCAGCAGTTTCACAGGGTCCACTAATGAAAAACTGTTTTTT	CASSFTGSTNEKLFF
TRBJ1-3	.	.	TRBV2	TGTGCCAGCAGCCGCGACTCTAGCTCTGGAAACACCATATATTTT	CASSRDSSSGNTIYF
TRBJ1-5	TRBD1	.	TRBV6-5	TGTGCCAGCAGAAGTGAACAGGGGGCAGGGCAGCCCCAGCATTTT	CASRSEQGAGQPQHF
TRBJ2-5	.	.	TRBV5-1	TGCGCCAGCAGCTTCTCATGGCAGGGGTCGTTGGTTGAAGAGACCCAGTACTTC	CASSFSWQGSLVEETQYF
TRBJ2-5	TRBD2	.	TRBV15	TGTGCCACCAGCCTCATGATAGCGGGAGAAGAGACCCAGTACTTC	CATSLMIAGEETQYF
TRBJ1-1	.	.	TRBV29-1	TGCAGCGTTGTGAGCACTGAAGCTTTCTTT	CSVVSTEAFF
TRBJ2-5	TRBD1	.	TRBV4-2	TGTGCCAGCAGCCAAACAGGGGAGCTAGCCCAAGAGACCCAGTACTTC	CASSQTGELAQETQYF
TRBJ2-3	.	.	TRBV5-6	TGTGCCAGCAGCGAGCCTGGACTAACCAACACAGATACGCAGTATTTT	CASSEPGLTNTDTQYF
TRBJ1-2	TRBD1	.	TRBV5-4	TGTGCCAGCAGCCGCCGCCTGGGACAGGGGGAAGGCGGCTACACCTTC	CASSRRLGQGEGGYTF
TRBJ2-7	.	.	TRBV13	TGTGCCAGCAGCTTAGGGACAGGCCGGAACGAGCAGTACTTC	CASSLGTGRNEQYF
TRBJ2-7	.	.	TRBV27	TGTGCCAGCAGTCCATTAACAGATAGGGAGTCCCCTTACGAGCAGTACTTC	CASSPLTDRESPYEQYF
TRBJ2-1	TRBD1	.	TRBV4-1	TGCGCCAGCAGCCTTGGGACAGGGGGCGAAGAGCAGTTCTTC	CASSLGTGGEEQFF
TRBJ2-5	.	.	TRBV2	TGTGCCAGCAGTGAAGGGGGGGTTAAAGAGACCCAGTACTTC	CASSEGGVKETQYF
TRBJ1-2	.	.	TRBV27	TGTGCCAGCAATTTAGGGGCAGGGAATGGCTACACCTTC	CASNLGAGNGYTF
TRBJ1-6	.	.	TRBV9	TGTGCCAGCAGCCCGTTTGGGCAGGCTGCCTATAATTCACCCCTCCACTTT	CASSPFGQAAYNSPLHF
TRBJ2-3	TRBD2	.	TRBV9	TGTGCCAGCAGCGCAGGACTAGCGGGAACGGGTCGAGATACGCAGTATTTT	CASSAGLAGTGRDTQYF
TRBJ2-1	TRBD2	.	TRBV4-2	TGTGCCAGCAGCCAAGACCACCCTGGGACTAGCGGGTACAATGAGCAGTTCTTC	CASSQDHPGTSGYNEQFF
TRBJ1-2	.	.	TRBV5-4	TGTGCCAGCAGCAGGGGACATAACTATGGCTACACCTTC	CASSRGHNYGYTF
TRBJ2-7	.	.	TRBV2	TGTGCCAGCTCCGTCTCCTACGAGCAGTACTTC	CASSVSYEQYF
TRBJ2-5	.	.	TRBV4-1	TGCGCCAGCAGCCCGATAGGAGGTTCGTGGGCCCAGTACTTC	CASSPIGGSWAQYF
TRBJ1-5	TRBD1	.	TRBV7-9	TGTGCCAGCAGTTCTGACAGGGGTGATCAGCCCCAGCATTTT	CASSSDRGDQPQHF
TRBJ1-5	.	.	TRBV5-5	TGTGCCAGCAGCCAAGGCGGGGGGCCGGGTCAGCCCCAGCATTTT	CASSQGGGPGQPQHF
TRBJ2-5	.	.	TRBV14	TGTGCCAGCAGCCAAGATAAGAACAGGTTTGGGCAAGAGACCCAGTACTTC	CASSQDKNRFGQETQYF
TRBJ1-1	TRBD1	once	TRBV6-6	TGTGCCAGCAGTCCTGACAGGGGGCACACTGAAGCTTTCTTT	CASSPDRGHTEAFF
TRBJ2-7	TRBD1	.	TRBV7-9	TGTGCCAGCAGGGGGTCATGGGACAGGGACCACGAGCAGTACTTC	CASRGSWDRDHEQYF
TRBJ2-1	.	few	TRBV4-3	TGCGCCAGCAGCCAACCGGGGAGCTCCTACAATGAGCAGTTCTTC	CASSQPGSSYNEQFF
TRBJ2-1	TRBD2	.	TRBV7-6	TGTGCCAGCAGCGGGGGACTAGCGGGGTTCTCCTACAATGAGCAGTTCTTC	CASSGGLAGFSYNEQFF
TRBJ1-4	.	once	TRBV7-8	TGTGCCAGCACTGCGGATGCAACTAATGAAAAACTGTTTTTT	CASTADATNEKLFF
TRBJ2-1	TRBD2	few	TRBV6-5	TGTGCCAGCAGGCCCGGGGGGGTCTCCTACAATGAGCAGTTCTTC	CASRPGGVSYNEQFF
TRBJ2-3	.	once	TRBV6-6	TGTGCCAGCAGTTACGATAACATCGGGTGGGATACGCAGTATTTT	CASSYDNIGWDTQYF
TRBJ2-3	.	.	TRBV6-5	TGTGCCAGCAGTTTAGCTTCTAGACTTAGCACAGATACGCAGTATTTT	CASSLASRLSTDTQYF
TRBJ2-1	TRBD1	.	TRBV7-2	TGTGCCGCCCGGGGACAGGGGAAGGATGAGCAGTTCTTC	CAARGQGKDEQFF
TRBJ1-2	.	.	TRBV5-1	TGCGCCAGCAGAGGCGAACAGGGATTTAACTATGGCTACACCTTC	CASRGEQGFNYGYTF
TRBJ2-7	.	medium-sized	TRBV28	TGTGCCAGCAGCTCCGAGAGAGGAGGCTACGAGCAGTACTTC	CASSSERGGYEQYF
TRBJ2-7	TRBD1	.	TRBV5-6	TGTGCCAGCACCCTAGGGGGCGAGTCCTACGAGCAGTACTTC	CASTLGGESYEQYF
TRBJ2-6	.	.	TRBV9	TGTGCCAGCAGCGTAGCTACGTCGACACCTGGGGCCAACGTCCTGACTTTC	CASSVATSTPGANVLTF
TRBJ2-3	.	.	TRBV7-2	TGTGCCAGCAGGGAAAAACTCAGGACAGACACAGATACGCAGTATTTT	CASREKLRTDTDTQYF
TRBJ2-7	TRBD2	.	TRBV5-4	TGTGCCAGCAGCTTGGAGGCTAGCGGAAACTACGAGCAGTACTTC	CASSLEASGNYEQYF
TRBJ2-7	.	few	TRBV9	TGTGCCAGCAGCGTAGGAGGAGGGGCCGAGCAGTACTTC	CASSVGGGAEQYF
TRBJ2-5	TRBD2	.	TRBV5-1	TGCGCCAGCACCCCAGGACTAGCGGGGGTTTTTGTCACAGAGACCCAGTACTTC	CASTPGLAGVFVTETQYF
TRBJ1-1	.	.	TRBV21-1	TGTGCCAGCAGCAGTGGCGTGGGCAGGGGGCGCCGGGTCGACACTGAAGCTTTCTTT	CASSSGVGRGRRVDTEAFF
TRBJ2-1	TRBD1	.	TRBV18	TGTGCCGGAGTGACAGGGAGCAATGAGCAGTTCTTC	CAGVTGSNEQFF
TRBJ1-4	.	.	TRBV6-6	TGTGCCAGCAGTTGGGGAGCCCGGCTAAATGAAAAACTGTTTTTT	CASSWGARLNEKLFF
TRBJ1-1	TRBD1	.	TRBV11-2	TGTGCCAGCAGCCTACAGGGGCGAACCCTGAACACTGAAGCTTTCTTT	CASSLQGRTLNTEAFF
TRBJ2-3	.	.	TRBV7-9	TGTGCCAGCAGCTTAGTCTCACTAAGGGAGGAGTATTTT	CASSLVSLREEYF
TRBJ2-7	.	.	TRBV27	TGTGCCAGCAGCAAACAGGGTTACGAGCAGTACTTC	CASSKQGYEQYF
TRBJ2-7	.	.	TRBV7-9	TGTGCCAGCAGCTCATATACTAACCCCCGGAGGGAGCAGTACTTC	CASSSYTNPRREQYF
TRBJ1-4	TRBD1	.	TRBV4-3	TGCGCCAGCAGCCAAGATCTAGGGACAGGGATTGAAAAACTGTTTTTT	CASSQDLGTGIEKLFF
TRBJ1-1	.	.	TRBV4-3	TGCGCCAGCAGCCAAGATGGGGGCAACACTGAAGCTTTCTTT	CASSQDGGNTEAFF
TRBJ2-3	.	.	TRBV7-2	TGTGCCAGCAGCTTAGGCAGGACTAGCACAGATACGCAGTATTTT	CASSLGRTSTDTQYF
TRBJ2-7	TRBD1	.	TRBV5-8	TGTGCCAGCAGCTGGACAGGGTTCTGGGAGCAGTACTTC	CASSWTGFWEQYF
TRBJ1-5	TRBD1	.	TRBV6-5	TGTGCCAGCAGTCAACGTGGACAGGGGAGACAGCCCCAGCATTTT	CASSQRGQGRQPQHF
TRBJ2-4	.	few	TRBV21-1	TGTGCCAGCAGCAAAGTCGCAGGGTCGGGTGCCAAAAACATTCAGTACTTC	CASSKVAGSGAKNIQYF